This T cell receptor (beta chain) was captured in a study of HIV-infected children after antiretroviral therapy interruption. Turning to the study itself: In continuous treatment, analyzed samples were from weeks 0, 48 and 150.

Regarding the study as a whole: After treatment interruption started, naive CD4+ CDR3 overlap across time points dropped.

A 3' RACE protocol on RNA, with unique molecular identifiers, produced the TCR library. MiXCR, applied by TCRdb to the 3' RACE reads, yields one record per CDR3 protein. This sample has roughly 15,000 distinct CDR3 sequences, with about 3.4% found just once. This clonotype was observed many times. Its antigen is not known. Treatment denoted: PENTA 11 planned treatment interruption arm or continuous ART arm. The specimen comprised CD45RO+ CD8+ T cells from PBMCs, pooled from several time points, sampled from a donor given antiretroviral therapy, either interrupted or continuous. The subset here: memory CD8+ CD45RO+ CD45RA- T cells. This TCR came from a pool of human donors with HIV.

CDR3 coding DNA: TGTGCCAGCAGCCCAGGGACAGATACGCAGTATTTT. As protein: CASSPGTDTQYF. The chain employs TRBV6-4 and TRBJ2-3, with a possible D match to TRBD1 (5 bases). Germline V gene lookup returns CDR1 MRHNA and CDR2 SNTAGT. The V and J ends lost 6 bases and 3 bases respectively, with 7 bases between them. There are 12 residues in the CDR3.